What follows are 18 T cell receptor beta chains derived from one specimen sequenced in a study of T cell repertoires in cytomegalovirus infection. Via MiXCR, TCRdb re-called the reads, giving one row per CDR3 protein. Counted here are under 200,000 distinct CDR3 sequences, roughly 27% occurring once; the ten biggest clones make up approximately 30%. Sequencing was performed on PBMCs. The receptors originated from a human donor in good health (CMV status not recorded). Some clones in this sample may be carry-over from other donors' samples.

J is TRBJ1-1 and V is TRBV5-1; the match to TRBD1 covers 9 bases. The CDR3 has 12 residues. Per germline, CDR1 SGHRS and CDR2 YFSETQ. Trimming removed 0 bases from V and 14 bases from J; junction bases left unmatched: 5. The CDR3 DNA follows: TGCGCCAGCAGCTTGGGGCGGGACAGGGAATTCTTT. It yields the protein CASSLGRDREFF.

This clonotype came up a few times. V usage is TRBV18 and J usage is TRBJ2-1; TRBD1 agrees at 10 bases. Germline assignment: CDR1 KGHSH and CDR2 LQKENI. Trimming at V came to 3 bases and at J to 5 bases, leaving 1 base not matched to a gene. The CDR3 runs to 14 residues. CDR3 sequence reads: CASSPGTGDNEQFF. For the CDR3, the DNA is TGTGCCAGCTCACCCGGGACAGGGGACAATGAGCAGTTCTTC. Looking up the rest from reference TRBV18 and TRBJ2-1 gives the full variable domain: NAGVMQNPRHLVRRRGQEARLRCSPMKGHSHVYWYRQLPEEGLKFMVYLQKENIIDESGMPKERFSAEFPKEGPSILRIQQVVRGDSAAYFCASSPGTGDNEQFFGPGTRLTVL.

CDR3 bases: TGTGCCAGCAGCCGAACGGACCGCGCCTACGAGCAGTACTTC. This sequence encodes CASSRTDRAYEQYF. This chain links TRBV11-2 with TRBJ2-7; no clear D gene. CDR3 length: 14 amino acids. With 5 bases removed from V and 2 bases from J, the gap between germline ends came to 13 bases. Per the germline V gene, CDR1 is SGHAT and CDR2 is FQNNGV.

CDR3 bases: TGTGCCAGCACAGGGCCAATTAGCACAGATACGCAGTATTTT. Translated: CASTGPISTDTQYF. The chain employs TRBV6-6 and TRBJ2-3, with D possibly TRBD1 on 5 matching bases. CDR1 and CDR2 (germline): MNHNY, SVGAGI (reference sequence). The CDR3 is made up of 14 amino acids. Trimming took 7 bases from V and 0 from J, leaving 11 bases between them.

This chain uses TRBV11-2 with TRBJ1-2, with D unclear. Germline CDR1 reads SGHAT; CDR2 reads FQNNGV. Trimming shortened V by 6 bases and J by 3 bases, and 17 bases separated the two germline ends. The CDR3 runs 15 residues. The chain's CDR3 is CASSSIKGRDYGYTF. The DNA for the CDR3 is TGTGCCAGCAGTTCAATAAAAGGACGGGACTATGGCTACACCTTC.

V usage is TRBV14 and J usage is TRBJ1-6, with TRBD1 matching over 8 bases. The V segment lost 5 bases and the J segment 4 bases; nucleotides outside the gene matches: 19. Germline values: CDR1 SGHDN, CDR2 FVKESK. The CDR3 has 20 residues. CDR3 bases: TGTGCCAGCAGCAAATTGACCCGGGACAGGTTTTACCTTTATAATTCACCCCTCCACTTT. It encodes CASSKLTRDRFYLYNSPLHF. The whole variable domain, remainder taken from reference TRBV14 and TRBJ1-6, is EAGVTQFPSHSVIEKGQTVTLRCDPISGHDNLYWYRRVMGKEIKFLLHFVKESKQDESGMPNNRFLAERTGGTYSTLKVQPAELEDSGVYFCASSKLTRDRFYLYNSPLHFGNGTRLTVT.

This clonotype was seen at least ten times. V and J are TRBV7-2 and TRBJ2-3, with D possibly matching TRBD2 (5 bases). V lost 5 bases and J 1 base, leaving 13 bases between the germline ends. Germline CDR1 SGHTA, CDR2 FQGNSA. This CDR3 contains 15 residues. CDR3: CASSPSAGGTDTQYF. CDR3 nucleotides: TGTGCCAGCAGCCCTTCGGCCGGGGGCACAGATACGCAGTATTTT.

This clonotype appeared many times. The chain uses TRBV7-2 and TRBJ1-1; D might be TRBD1 (5 bases). The length of the CDR3 is 15 residues. Germline values: CDR1 SGHTA, CDR2 FQGNSA. The V gene lost 1 base and the J gene lost 1 base, with 10 bases spanning the gap. Written as DNA, the CDR3 is TGTGCCAGCAGCTTAGGAGGGCAGGGGAACACTGAAGCTTTCTTT. Encoded protein: CASSLGGQGNTEAFF.

The chain recombines TRBV5-1 with TRBJ1-1; D possibly corresponds to TRBD1 (6 bases). This CDR3 has 15 residues. V was trimmed by 1 base and J by 6 bases, leaving 16 bases between them. Germline-derived CDR1 and CDR2 are SGHRS and YFSETQ. CDR3 coding DNA: TGCGCCAGCAGCTTGACTCCCCGGGACAATGCTGAAGCTTTCTTT. The encoded protein is CASSLTPRDNAEAFF.

This clonotype has at least ten counts. This chain connects TRBV7-2 to TRBJ2-7, with D tentatively TRBD2 (5 bases). The CDR3 is made up of 12 amino acids. Germline CDR1 reads SGHTA; CDR2 reads FQGNSA. Trimming took off 5 bases at V and 6 bases at J, with 11 bases between the two ends. The CDR3 region is CASSRYSGEQYF. CDR3 nucleotide sequence: TGTGCCAGCAGCCGTTACAGCGGCGAGCAGTACTTC.

The sample holds a few counts of this clonotype. The chain couples TRBV7-3 to TRBJ1-1; TRBD1 matches 8 bases. Trimming cost V 5 bases and J 2 bases; bases outside gene matches: 10. CDR1 and CDR2 from the germline V gene are SGHTA and FQGTGA. The CDR3 covers 16 residues. The CDR3 spells CASSAQGTGLNTEAFF. The CDR3 DNA is TGTGCCAGCAGCGCACAAGGGACAGGCCTAAACACTGAAGCTTTCTTT.

This clonotype appeared a few times. The V call is TRBV7-2, the J call TRBJ1-1, with TRBD1 identical over 8 bases. V shed 7 bases and J 1 base; nucleotides not matched to a gene: 5. CDR3 size: 14 residues. CDR1 is SGHTA and CDR2 is FQGNSA in the germline V gene. Written as DNA, the CDR3 is TGTGCCAGCAATTTGGGACAGGAGAACACTGAAGCTTTCTTT. It codes for CASNLGQENTEAFF.

This clonotype was observed at least ten times. The V gene is TRBV7-8, the J gene TRBJ2-7; D not resolved. The V and J ends lost 1 base and 6 bases respectively, with 7 bases between them. The CDR3 has 12 amino acids. In germline, CDR1 is SGHVS, CDR2 FQNEAQ. CDR3: CASSLEWSEQYF. The CDR3 DNA sequence: TGTGCCAGCAGCTTAGAATGGAGCGAGCAGTACTTC.

This sequence joins TRBV4-1 and TRBJ1-6; 7 positions match TRBD1. The CDR3 is 14 residues long. After removal of 3 bases from V and 11 bases from J, the junction contained 7 bases not matched to a gene. The V gene's germline CDR1 is MGHRA and CDR2 YSYEKL. DNA of the CDR3: TGCGCCAGCAGCCATGGACAGGTTTTTGCACCCCTCCACTTT. It yields the protein CASSHGQVFAPLHF.

The chain uses TRBV18 and TRBJ2-1, with TRBD2 matching 9 bases. Per germline, CDR1 KGHSH and CDR2 LQKENI. The CDR3 runs to 16 residues. Trimming removed 3 bases from V and 5 bases from J; junction bases left unmatched: 8. This chain's CDR3 is CASSPRSGGIHNEQFF. In DNA form, the CDR3 reads TGTGCCAGCTCACCTCGAAGCGGGGGGATTCACAATGAGCAGTTCTTC.

The rearrangement joins TRBV11-1 to TRBJ2-1; D is unclear. The V gene's germline CDR1 is SGHAT and CDR2 FQDESV (reference sequence). With 8 bases removed from V and 0 bases from J, the gap between germline ends came to 14 bases. This CDR3 comprises 15 residues. The CDR3 region has the DNA TGTGCCAGCGGGTCGGATCTGAGCTCCTACAATGAGCAGTTCTTC. Translation: CASGSDLSSYNEQFF.

Many counts were recorded for this clonotype. The chain carries TRBV7-2 and TRBJ1-6; D remains unclear. V was shortened by 2 bases and J by 13 bases, with 12 bases between the two germline ends. The CDR3 sequence is 13 residues long. Germline CDR1 reads SGHTA; CDR2 reads FQGNSA. The CDR3 sequence is CASSLMLESPLHF. The CDR3 coding sequence is TGTGCCAGCAGCTTAATGTTGGAGTCGCCCCTCCACTTT.

CDR3 in amino acids: CASSHEAGYTDTQYF. The DNA of the CDR3 is TGCGCCAGCAGCCACGAAGCGGGGTACACAGATACGCAGTATTTT. The V gene is TRBV4-3, the J gene TRBJ2-3, with 7 nucleotides matching TRBD2. Germline V gene lookup returns CDR1 LGHNA and CDR2 YSLEER. The CDR3 extends over 15 amino acids. The V segment lost 3 bases and the J segment 2 bases; nucleotides outside the gene matches: 5.